The 30 T cell receptor beta chains listed next were all sequenced from one sample in a study of blood T cells in healthy people across ages. Through a sample-barcoded 5' primer and a J-beta primer mix, a second PCR was run for 7 to 11 cycles. Via MiXCR, TCRdb re-called the 5' RACE reads, giving one row per CDR3 protein. The sample shows about 1.4 million distinct CDR3 sequences, 59% of them seen only once. The source material was blood. The receptors originated from a man aged 18 to 35 in good health.

The chain has TRBV2 and TRBJ1-6, with 9 bases matching TRBD1. The CDR3 spans 15 residues. V lost 6 bases, J lost 10 bases, and 10 bases stayed unmatched. Germline V gene lookup returns CDR1 SNHLY and CDR2 FYNNEI. CDR3 sequence: CASRNDGTGPSPLHF. The CDR3 DNA sequence: TGTGCCAGCAGGAATGACGGGACAGGGCCCTCACCCCTCCACTTT.

This chain connects TRBV15 to TRBJ2-5; TRBD2 aligns across 7 bases. The J call may be wrong; the DNA end is better matched by TRBJ2-7. The V gene's germline CDR1 is LNHNV and CDR2 YYDKDF (reference sequence). The CDR3 totals 13 residues. The CDR3 DNA sequence: TGTGCCACCAGCAGGTCTAGCGGTTACGAGCAGTACTTC. Translation: CATSRSSGYEQYF.

This clonotype was observed once. V is TRBV28 and J is TRBJ1-1; D unclear. V was cut by 5 bases and J by 7 bases, with 17 bases left in between. CDR1 MDHEN and CDR2 SYDVKM come from the germline V gene. CDR3 length equals 14 residues. CDR3 loop: CASSPPFTAFEAFF. The CDR3 coding sequence is TGTGCCAGCAGTCCCCCTTTTACGGCGTTTGAAGCTTTCTTT. The full variable domain, rest sourced from reference TRBV28 and TRBJ1-1, is DVKVTQSSRYLVKRTGEKVFLECVQDMDHENMFWYRQDPGLGLRLIYFSYDVKMKEKGDIPEGYSVSREKKERFSLILESASTNQTSMYLCASSPPFTAFEAFFGQGTRLTVV.

This chain connects TRBV5-1 to TRBJ1-4; D is possibly TRBD1 (5 bases). Deletions cut 4 bases from V and 3 bases from J, with 13 bases between. This CDR3 is built from 15 residues. Germline CDR1 reads SGHRS; CDR2 reads YFSETQ. DNA for the CDR3: TGCGCCAGCAGCGTTGGTGGGGGTTCTAATGAAAAACTGTTTTTT. Translated: CASSVGGGSNEKLFF.

This sequence joins TRBV9 and TRBJ2-4; TRBD1 matches 8 bases. The better agreement between TRBJ2-7 and the DNA end casts doubt on the J call. Germline V gene lookup returns CDR1 SGDLS and CDR2 YYNGEE. The CDR3 length is 17 residues. This chain's CDR3 is CASSVGGGTGDDYEQYF. CDR3 in DNA: TGTGCCAGCAGCGTAGGTGGGGGGACAGGCGATGATTACGAGCAGTACTTC.

This clonotype was seen a handful of times. V gene TRBV7-2 combines with J gene TRBJ2-7, with 9 bases that match TRBD1. The CDR3 runs 15 residues. The junction had 7 bases not matched to a gene; V was cut back by 4 bases and J by 3 bases. Germline V gene lookup returns CDR1 SGHTA and CDR2 FQGNSA. The CDR3 DNA follows: TGTGCCAGCAGCTCCTACAGGGGGCGAATCTACGAGCAGTACTTC. As protein: CASSSYRGRIYEQYF.

The rearrangement joins TRBV2 to TRBJ1-2; D gene uncertain. The CDR3 is 14 residues long. Trimming stripped 4 bases from V and 3 bases from J, with 12 bases between. Germline values: CDR1 SNHLY, CDR2 FYNNEI. The CDR3 loop reads CASSVEGPYYGYTF. DNA for the CDR3: TGTGCCAGCAGTGTCGAAGGGCCTTACTATGGCTACACCTTC.

This clonotype has just a few counts. V and J are TRBV10-3 and TRBJ2-3; TRBD2 aligns across 9 bases. The CDR3 sequence is 15 residues long. Germline CDR1 reads ENHRY; CDR2 reads SYGVKD. The V gene end was trimmed by 0 bases and the J gene end by 4 bases; junction bases not matched to a gene: 2. The CDR3 sequence is CAISESQRGADTQYF. CDR3 coding DNA: TGTGCCATCAGTGAGTCGCAGCGGGGGGCAGATACGCAGTATTTT.

This chain joins TRBV6-5 and TRBJ2-7; 9 nucleotides agree with TRBD1. Germline V gene sequence: CDR1 MNHEY, CDR2 SVGAGI. The J segment lost 6 bases and the V segment lost 6 bases, leaving 12 bases of the junction unmatched. CDR3 size: 15 residues. The chain's CDR3 is CASRATGTGLGEQYF. CDR3 bases: TGTGCCAGCAGAGCAACCGGGACAGGGTTAGGCGAGCAGTACTTC.

This chain links TRBV6-2 or TRBV6-3 with TRBJ2-2; D possibly uses TRBD1 or TRBD2 (5 bases each). The CDR3 has 16 residues. The germline V gene has CDR1 MNHEY and CDR2 SVGEGT. Trimming removed 4 bases from V and 1 base from J, with 13 bases in between. The CDR3 reads CASSLEGPGNTGELFF. The DNA for the CDR3 is TGTGCCAGCAGTTTAGAGGGGCCTGGGAACACCGGGGAGCTGTTTTTT.

V and J are TRBV27 and TRBJ2-4; 7 bases fit TRBD1. The DNA end is a closer match to TRBJ2-7, so the J assignment may be wrong. The CDR3 runs 15 residues. Germline V CDR1 and CDR2: MNHEY, SMNVEV (reference sequence). The CDR3 DNA reads TGTGCCAGCAGTCCTCAAGGACAGGCCCACTACGAGCAGTACTTC. It yields the protein CASSPQGQAHYEQYF.

The CDR3 DNA is TGTGCCATCAGTGAGTCGGCTACGGACACCGGGGAGCTGTTTTTT. The encoded protein is CAISESATDTGELFF. This sequence joins TRBV10-3 and TRBJ2-2, with D hard to call. CDR3 length: 15 amino acids. Trimming removed 0 bases at V and 3 bases at J, with 8 bases between. CDR1 ENHRY and CDR2 SYGVKD come from the germline V gene.

The chain is built from TRBV20-1 and TRBJ2-4; TRBD2 matches 12 bases. CDR1 is DFQATT and CDR2 is SNEGSKA in the germline V gene (reference sequence). V lost 0 bases and J lost 7; bases outside the gene matches: 1. This CDR3 is built from 14 residues. CDR3 nucleotide sequence: TGCAGTGCTAGAGAGGGACTAGCGGGCAACATTCAGTACTTC. Amino acid sequence: CSAREGLAGNIQYF.

This clonotype was detected only a few times. This chain uses TRBV20-1 with TRBJ2-5, with D maybe TRBD1 (6 bases). Trimming took off 0 bases at V and 3 bases at J, with 26 bases between the two ends. Per germline, CDR1 DFQATT and CDR2 SNEGSKA (reference sequence). There are 19 residues in the CDR3. The CDR3 reads CSARDQRQAKPLDKETQYF. The CDR3 DNA sequence: TGCAGTGCTAGAGATCAACGACAGGCGAAACCCCTTGATAAAGAGACCCAGTACTTC.

This clonotype occurred once. The chain couples TRBV5-6 to TRBJ2-3, with TRBD2 matching over 7 bases. Germline V gene sequence: CDR1 SGHDT, CDR2 YYEEEE. V lost 5 bases, J lost 2 bases, and 8 bases stayed unmatched. This CDR3 has 15 amino acids. CDR3 DNA: TGTGCCAGCAGTTGGGAGGGAGCGGTCACAGATACGCAGTATTTT. Encoded protein: CASSWEGAVTDTQYF. The variable domain in full, with the rest retrieved from reference TRBV5-6 and TRBJ2-3, is DAGVTQSPTHLIKTRGQQVTLRCSPKSGHDTVSWYQQALGQGPQFIFQYYEEEERQRGNFPDRFSGHQFPNYSSELNVNALLLGDSALYLCASSWEGAVTDTQYFGPGTRLTVL.

The rearrangement joins TRBV29-1 to TRBJ2-1; 10 bases agree with TRBD2. The J call is in doubt because the DNA end fits TRBJ2-7 better. The germline CDR1 and CDR2 sequences are SQVTM and ANQGSEA. The CDR3 loop spans 14 amino acids. The CDR3 spells CSVGAGGPYNEQYF. Here the CDR3 DNA reads TGCAGCGTTGGAGCGGGAGGGCCTTACAATGAGCAGTACTTC.

V gene TRBV7-2 combines with J gene TRBJ2-1, with 7 bases identical to TRBD1. Germline CDR1 is SGHTA and CDR2 is FQGNSA. The CDR3 sequence is 14 residues long. V was pared by 2 bases and J by 5 bases, with 3 bases of the junction left unmatched. The CDR3 nucleotides are TGTGCCAGCAGCTTATGGACAGGTAACAATGAGCAGTTCTTC. This gives the protein CASSLWTGNNEQFF. The full variable domain, rest sourced from reference TRBV7-2 and TRBJ2-1, is GAGVSQSPSNKVTEKGKDVELRCDPISGHTALYWYRQSLGQGLEFLIYFQGNSAPDKSGLPSDRFSAERTGGSVSTLTIQRTQQEDSAVYLCASSLWTGNNEQFFGPGTRLTVL.

This clonotype was detected many times. The rearrangement links TRBV29-1 to TRBJ2-3; no firm D call. V was trimmed by 4 bases and J by 5 bases, leaving 13 bases between them. This CDR3 has 13 residues. Germline V gives CDR1 SQVTM, CDR2 ANQGSEA. This chain's CDR3 is CSVVTSSGDTQYF. The DNA for the CDR3 is TGCAGCGTTGTAACCAGCTCGGGAGATACGCAGTATTTT.

J is TRBJ2-5 and V is TRBV24-1, with TRBD1 matching 9 bases. The better agreement between TRBJ2-7 and the DNA end casts doubt on the J call. Germline-derived CDR1 and CDR2 are KGHDR and SFDVKD. The CDR3 extends over 15 amino acids. The DNA of the CDR3 is TGTGCCACCAGTGATGGGACAGGGCCTCCCTACGAGCAGTACTTC. It specifies CATSDGTGPPYEQYF.

This clonotype was counted a few times. CDR3 protein: CSVVPTNTETQYF. The CDR3 region has the DNA TGCAGCGTTGTACCGACTAACACTGAGACCCAGTACTTC. The chain employs TRBV29-1 and TRBJ2-5; D may be TRBD2 (5 bases). V lost 4 bases, J lost 5 bases, and 14 bases lay in between. There are 13 residues in the CDR3. The germline V gene has CDR1 SQVTM and CDR2 ANQGSEA.

The rearrangement uses TRBV20-1 and TRBJ2-5; 7 bases match TRBD2. Per germline, CDR1 DFQATT and CDR2 SNEGSKA (reference sequence). J lost 1 base, V lost 5 bases, and 4 bases had no gene match. The CDR3 covers 13 residues. In nucleotides, the CDR3 is TGCAGTGCTTTGACTAGCCCCCAAGAGACCCAGTACTTC. Translation: CSALTSPQETQYF.

This clonotype was recorded once. The chain uses TRBV7-2 and TRBJ2-2, with D possibly TRBD1 on 5 matching bases. There are 15 residues in the CDR3. Germline CDR1 is SGHTA and CDR2 is FQGNSA. The V gene lost 6 bases and the J gene lost 6 bases, with 17 bases spanning the gap. CDR3 bases: TGTGCCAGCAGTCTAATAAGGGGTGGGGCCGGGGAGCTGTTTTTT. Protein sequence: CASSLIRGGAGELFF.

This clonotype was observed a handful of times. This rearrangement joins TRBV5-1 to TRBJ2-4; 8 bases are shared with TRBD2. From germline, CDR1 is SGHRS and CDR2 YFSETQ. This CDR3 is 14 amino acids long. V trimming: 2 bases; J trimming: 5 bases; junction bases outside the gene matches: 3. The CDR3 bases are TGCGCCAGCAGCTTAAGCGGGGGCGAAAACATTCAGTACTTC. It encodes CASSLSGGENIQYF.

The rearrangement uses TRBV4-1 and TRBJ1-1; D gene uncertain. This CDR3 contains 14 residues. Germline CDR1 MGHRA, CDR2 YSYEKL. Deletions cut 0 bases from V and 6 bases from J, with 11 bases between. CDR3 sequence (DNA): TGCGCCAGCAGCCAAGAGGGGAAATGGGCTGAAGCTTTCTTT. Amino acid sequence: CASSQEGKWAEAFF.

This clonotype was recorded a few times. The rearrangement joins TRBV27 to TRBJ2-7, with TRBD1 as a possible D gene (6 bases). V was cut by 8 bases and J by 4 bases, with 15 bases left in between. This CDR3 is 13 amino acids long. CDR1 MNHEY and CDR2 SMNVEV come from the germline V gene (reference sequence). The CDR3 reads CASRPGHTYEQYF. Here the CDR3 DNA reads TGTGCCAGCCGTCCGGGACACACTTACGAGCAGTACTTC.

This clonotype was found a few times. The CDR3 region is CASTIPGTYEQYF. CDR3 nucleotide sequence: TGTGCCAGCACCATTCCGGGAACCTACGAGCAGTACTTC. The chain combines TRBV27 with TRBJ2-7, with D possibly being TRBD2 (5 bases). The CDR3 spans 13 residues. V gave up 7 bases and J gave up 2 bases, with 12 bases separating them. In germline, CDR1 is MNHEY, CDR2 SMNVEV (reference sequence).

On this clonotype: The conserved closing phenylalanine or tryptophan is absent in this CDR3, likely reflecting a read error. CDR3 protein: CSARGIANYGYTL. CDR3 coding DNA: TGCAGTGCTAGAGGTATAGCGAACTATGGCTACACCCTC. The chain is built from TRBV20-1 and TRBJ1-2; D is unresolved. Germline-derived CDR1 and CDR2 are DFQATT and SNEGSKA (reference sequence). V was trimmed by 1 base and J by 2 bases, leaving 8 bases between them. The CDR3 is made up of 13 amino acids.

In nucleotides, the CDR3 is TGTGCCAGCAGCCAAGATATAGGGGAAAACAAGTACTTC. Encoded protein: CASSQDIGENKYF. The chain links TRBV4-2 to TRBJ2-7; D possibly corresponds to TRBD1 (5 bases). This CDR3 is built from 13 residues. Germline CDR1 LGHNA, CDR2 YNFKEQ. Trimming stripped 0 bases from V and 11 bases from J, with 14 bases between.

The chain couples TRBV7-2 to TRBJ1-2, with 7 bases that match TRBD1. V was clipped by 3 bases and J by 4 bases; unmatched bases: 11. The CDR3 length is 16 residues. Germline CDR1 is SGHTA and CDR2 is FQGNSA. Written as DNA, the CDR3 is TGTGCCAGCAGCTTGTATCACGCGGGACAGCTCTATGGCTACACCTTC. This sequence encodes CASSLYHAGQLYGYTF.

This clonotype was seen once. The V and J genes are TRBV9 and TRBJ1-5; 9 nucleotides align to TRBD1. The CDR3 has 15 residues. Unmatched junction bases numbered 5, after V lost 3 bases and J lost 4 bases. Germline CDR1 and CDR2: SGDLS and YYNGEE. CDR3 coding DNA: TGTGCCAGCAGCGCCACGACAGGGGGAAATCAGCCCCAGCATTTT. The encoded protein is CASSATTGGNQPQHF.